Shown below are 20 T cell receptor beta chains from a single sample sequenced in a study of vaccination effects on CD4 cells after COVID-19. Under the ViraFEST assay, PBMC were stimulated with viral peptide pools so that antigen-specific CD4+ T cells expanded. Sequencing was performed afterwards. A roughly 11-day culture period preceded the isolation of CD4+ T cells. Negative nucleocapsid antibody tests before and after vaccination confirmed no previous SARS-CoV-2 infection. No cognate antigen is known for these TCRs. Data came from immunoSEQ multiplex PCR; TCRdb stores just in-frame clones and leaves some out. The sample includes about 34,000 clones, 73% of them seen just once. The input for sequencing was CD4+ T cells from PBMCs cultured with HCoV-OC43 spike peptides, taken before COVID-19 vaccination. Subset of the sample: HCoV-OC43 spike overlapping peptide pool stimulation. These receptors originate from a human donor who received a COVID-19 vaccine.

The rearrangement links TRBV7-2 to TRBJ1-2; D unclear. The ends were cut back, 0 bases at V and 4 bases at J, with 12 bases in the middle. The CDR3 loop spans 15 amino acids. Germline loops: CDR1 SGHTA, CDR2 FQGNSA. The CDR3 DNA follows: TGTGCCAGCAGCTTAGCGAGCGGCAACCTCTATGGCTACACCTTC. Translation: CASSLASGNLYGYTF.

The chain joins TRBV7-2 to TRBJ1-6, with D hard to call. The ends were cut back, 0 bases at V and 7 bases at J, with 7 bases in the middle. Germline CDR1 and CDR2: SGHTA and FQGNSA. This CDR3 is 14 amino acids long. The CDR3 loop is CASSLAAGNSPLHF. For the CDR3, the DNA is TGTGCCAGCAGCTTAGCGGCCGGGAATTCACCCCTCCACTTT.

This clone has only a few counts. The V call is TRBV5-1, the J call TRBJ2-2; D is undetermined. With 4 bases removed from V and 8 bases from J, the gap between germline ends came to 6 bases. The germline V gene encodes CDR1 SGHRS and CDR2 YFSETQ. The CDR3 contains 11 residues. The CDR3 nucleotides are TGCGCCAGCAGCGCGACAGGGGAGCTGTTTTTT. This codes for CASSATGELFF.

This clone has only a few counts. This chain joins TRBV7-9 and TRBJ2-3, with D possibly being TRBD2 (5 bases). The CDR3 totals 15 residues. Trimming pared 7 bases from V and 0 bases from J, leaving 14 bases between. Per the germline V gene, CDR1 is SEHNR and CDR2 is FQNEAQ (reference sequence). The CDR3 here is CASMERPTSTDTQYF. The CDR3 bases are TGTGCCAGCATGGAGCGGCCGACTAGCACAGATACGCAGTATTTT.

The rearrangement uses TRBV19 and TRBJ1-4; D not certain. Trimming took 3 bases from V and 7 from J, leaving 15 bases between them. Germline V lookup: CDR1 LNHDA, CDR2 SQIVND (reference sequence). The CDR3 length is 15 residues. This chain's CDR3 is CASSIGKRSGEKLFF. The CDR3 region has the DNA TGTGCCAGTAGTATTGGGAAGCGGTCGGGTGAAAAACTGTTTTTT.

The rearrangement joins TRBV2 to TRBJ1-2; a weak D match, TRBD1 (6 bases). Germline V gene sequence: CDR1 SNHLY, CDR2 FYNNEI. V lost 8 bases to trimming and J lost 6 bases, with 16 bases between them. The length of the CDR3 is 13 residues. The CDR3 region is CASRTEKSNGYTF. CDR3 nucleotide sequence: TGTGCCAGCCGGACAGAAAAGTCTAATGGCTACACCTTC.

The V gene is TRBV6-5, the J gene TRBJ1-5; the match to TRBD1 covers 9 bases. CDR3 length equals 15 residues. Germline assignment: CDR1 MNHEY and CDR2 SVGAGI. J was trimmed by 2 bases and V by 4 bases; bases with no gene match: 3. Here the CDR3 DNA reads TGTGCCAGCAGTTCTACAGGGGGCGGCAATCAGCCCCAGCATTTT. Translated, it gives CASSSTGGGNQPQHF.

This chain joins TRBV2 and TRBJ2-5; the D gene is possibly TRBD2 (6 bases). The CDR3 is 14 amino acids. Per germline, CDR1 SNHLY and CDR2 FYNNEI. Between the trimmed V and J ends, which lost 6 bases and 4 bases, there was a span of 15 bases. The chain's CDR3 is CASRVAVGRETQYF. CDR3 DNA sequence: TGTGCCAGCAGGGTAGCGGTGGGAAGAGAGACCCAGTACTTC. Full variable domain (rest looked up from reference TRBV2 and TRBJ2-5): EPEVTQTPSHQVTQMGQEVILRCVPISNHLYFYWYRQILGQKVEFLVSFYNNEISEKSEIFDDQFSVERPDGSNFTLKIRSTKLEDSAMYFCASRVAVGRETQYFGPGTRLLVL.

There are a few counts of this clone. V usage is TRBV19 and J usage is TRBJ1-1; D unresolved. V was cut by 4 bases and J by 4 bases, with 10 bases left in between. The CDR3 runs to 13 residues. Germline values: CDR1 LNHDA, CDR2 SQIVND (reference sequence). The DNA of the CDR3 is TGTGCCAGTAGTAGGAAAGGGAGCACTGAAGCTTTCTTT. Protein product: CASSRKGSTEAFF.

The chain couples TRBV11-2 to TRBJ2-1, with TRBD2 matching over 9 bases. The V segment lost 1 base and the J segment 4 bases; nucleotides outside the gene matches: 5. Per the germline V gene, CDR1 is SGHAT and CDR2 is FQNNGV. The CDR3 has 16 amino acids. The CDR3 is CASSLGAGGLYNEQFF. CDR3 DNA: TGTGCCAGCAGCTTAGGGGCGGGGGGGCTGTACAATGAGCAGTTCTTC. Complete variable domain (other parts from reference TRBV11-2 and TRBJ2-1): EAGVAQSPRYKIIEKRQSVAFWCNPISGHATLYWYQQILGQGPKLLIQFQNNGVVDDSQLPKDRFSAERLKGVDSTLKIQPAKLEDSAVYLCASSLGAGGLYNEQFFGPGTRLTVL.

DNA of the CDR3: TGTGCCAGCACGCCGGCTACCTCTAACTATGGCTACACCTTC. It translates to CASTPATSNYGYTF. The chain has TRBV5-5 and TRBJ1-2, with unresolved D. V gave up 6 bases and J gave up 0 bases, with 12 bases separating them. The length of the CDR3 is 14 residues. Germline assignment: CDR1 SGHKS and CDR2 YYEKEE (reference sequence).

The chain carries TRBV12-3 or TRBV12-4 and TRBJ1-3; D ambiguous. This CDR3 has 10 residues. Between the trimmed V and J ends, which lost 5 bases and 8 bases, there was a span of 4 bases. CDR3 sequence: CASSRYTIYF. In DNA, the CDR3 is TGTGCCAGCAGTCGATACACCATATATTTT.

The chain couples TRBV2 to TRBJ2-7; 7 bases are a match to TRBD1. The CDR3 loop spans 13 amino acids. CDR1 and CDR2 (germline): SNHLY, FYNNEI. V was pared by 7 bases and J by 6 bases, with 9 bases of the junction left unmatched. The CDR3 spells CASNKIDRAEQYF. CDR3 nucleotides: TGTGCCAGCAACAAAATTGACAGGGCCGAGCAGTACTTC.

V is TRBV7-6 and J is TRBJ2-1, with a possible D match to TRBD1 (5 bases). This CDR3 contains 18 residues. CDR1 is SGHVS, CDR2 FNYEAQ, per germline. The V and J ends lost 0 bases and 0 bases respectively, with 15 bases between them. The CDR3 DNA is TGTGCCAGCAGCTTAGCTCAGGGCCCCGGTAGCTCCTACAATGAGCAGTTCTTC. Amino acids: CASSLAQGPGSSYNEQFF.

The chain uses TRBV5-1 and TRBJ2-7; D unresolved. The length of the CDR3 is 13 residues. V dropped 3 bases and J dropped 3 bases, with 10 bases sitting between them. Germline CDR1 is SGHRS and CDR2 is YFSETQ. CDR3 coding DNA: TGCGCCAGCAGCTCCGGACGGAACTACGAGCAGTACTTC. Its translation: CASSSGRNYEQYF.

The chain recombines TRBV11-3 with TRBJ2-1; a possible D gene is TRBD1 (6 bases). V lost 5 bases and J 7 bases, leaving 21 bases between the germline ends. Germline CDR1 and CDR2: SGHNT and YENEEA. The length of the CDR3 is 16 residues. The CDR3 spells CASSPGTIASLNEQFF. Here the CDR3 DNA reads TGTGCCAGCAGCCCGGGGACAATCGCCTCCCTTAATGAGCAGTTCTTC.

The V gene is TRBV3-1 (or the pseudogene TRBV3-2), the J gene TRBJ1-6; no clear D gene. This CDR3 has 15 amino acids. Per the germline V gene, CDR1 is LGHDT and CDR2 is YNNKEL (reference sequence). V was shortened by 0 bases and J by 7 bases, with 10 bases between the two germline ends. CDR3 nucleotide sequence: TGTGCCAGCAGCCAAGAGGGCTTAATAAATTCACCCCTCCACTTT. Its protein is CASSQEGLINSPLHF.

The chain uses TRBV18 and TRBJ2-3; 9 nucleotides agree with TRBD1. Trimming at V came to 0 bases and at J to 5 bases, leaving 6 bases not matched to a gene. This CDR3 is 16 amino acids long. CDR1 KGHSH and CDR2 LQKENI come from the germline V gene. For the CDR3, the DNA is TGTGCCAGCTCACCACCGGTACAGGGGGCCGGAGATACGCAGTATTTT. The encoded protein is CASSPPVQGAGDTQYF. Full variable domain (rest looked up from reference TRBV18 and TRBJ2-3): NAGVMQNPRHLVRRRGQEARLRCSPMKGHSHVYWYRQLPEEGLKFMVYLQKENIIDESGMPKERFSAEFPKEGPSILRIQQVVRGDSAAYFCASSPPVQGAGDTQYFGPGTRLTVL.

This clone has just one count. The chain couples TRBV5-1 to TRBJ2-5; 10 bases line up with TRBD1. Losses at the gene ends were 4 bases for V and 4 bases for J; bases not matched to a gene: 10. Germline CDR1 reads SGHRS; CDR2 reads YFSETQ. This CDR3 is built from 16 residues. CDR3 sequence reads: CASSAGRQGARETQYF. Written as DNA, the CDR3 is TGCGCCAGCAGCGCCGGCCGACAGGGGGCAAGAGAGACCCAGTACTTC.

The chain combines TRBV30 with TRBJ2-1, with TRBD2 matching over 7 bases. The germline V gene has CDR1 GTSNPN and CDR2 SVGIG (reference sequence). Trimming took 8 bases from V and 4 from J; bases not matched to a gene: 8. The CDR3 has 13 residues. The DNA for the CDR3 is TGTGCCGGGGGGGGAGGAGGTTACAATGAGCAGTTCTTC. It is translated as CAGGGGGYNEQFF.